This TCR beta chain originates from a study of OX40 agonist ivuxolimab in advanced cancers. Study information: The mean age was roughly 60 years, ranging from about 20 to 79, with less than 90% of participants male. Around 40% of patients had received prior checkpoint inhibitor therapy.

The CDR3 is made up of 15 amino acids. Looked up from germline, CDR1 is SEHNR and CDR2 is FQNEAQ (reference sequence). The V and J ends lost 5 bases and 5 bases, in that order; junction bases with no gene match: 9. TCRdb keeps only in-frame clones here, not all; method: immunoSEQ multiplex PCR. The data contain around 72,000 clones, roughly 92% of them singletons. Comment on this clone: The antigen is unknown.

Findings and caveats of the study: Within 6 weeks, CD4+ and CD8+ blood T cells expanded clonally at 0.1 to 3.0 mg/kg.

The receptor comes from an adult with an advanced solid tumor such as melanoma, head and neck, liver or kidney cancer. The sequenced sample was CD4+ or CD8+ T cells sorted from blood, obtained in a trial of the OX40 agonist ivuxolimab. The gene calls are TRBV7-9 and TRBJ2-1; 7 bases line up with TRBD2. CDR3 sequence: CASSMTSQGNNEQFF. CDR3 bases: TGTGCCAGCAGCATGACTAGCCAGGGAAACAATGAGCAGTTCTTC. Full variable domain (missing parts from reference TRBV7-9 and TRBJ2-1): DTGVSQNPRHKITKRGQNVTFRCDPISEHNRLYWYRQTLGQGPEFLTYFQNEAQLEKSRLLSDRFSAERPKGSFSTLEIQRTEQGDSAMYLCASSMTSQGNNEQFFGPGTRLTVL.